A single T cell receptor beta chain is shown here with its context. Germline CDR1 and CDR2: MDHEN and SYDVKM. This CDR3 spans 18 amino acids. V was shortened by 6 bases and J by 2 bases, with 26 bases between the two germline ends. All patients were treatment-naive before thyroid surgery. These data are taken from a study of metastatic and nonmetastatic thyroid tumors. About the study: Repertoire comparison spanned blood and tumor or nodule tissue of malignant and benign thyroid patients.

In the original workflow: Construction of a distant-metastasis classifier for papillary thyroid cancer relied on CDR3 differences across clinicopathological groups. TCRdb re-clonotyped the PCR reads through MiXCR. These V and J calls derive from TCRdb rather than the authors' analysis. The sample holds 20,000 to 25,000 clones, about 20% seen once. The TCR comes from a female donor with papillary thyroid cancer or a benign thyroid nodule (not recorded which). Some clones in this sample may be carry-over from other donors' samples. The chain is built from TRBV28 and TRBJ2-7, with D perhaps matching TRBD2 (6 bases). The source material was blood. Here the CDR3 reads CASSTIREWGRKAYEQYF. Here the CDR3 DNA reads TGTGCCAGCAGCACCATTCGGGAGTGGGGAAGAAAAGCCTACGAGCAGTACTTC.